The 22 T cell receptor beta chains in this list originate from one sample, sequenced in a study of cytomegalovirus exposure and HLA in healthy donors. Primers: 60 Vbeta forward and 13 Jbeta reverse. This table comes from immunoSEQ multiplex PCR, and its TCRdb copy is limited to in-frame clones, with some not included. The data show 200,000 to 250,000 clones, with around 80% seen just once and around 2.9% held by the top ten. The sequencing input was PBMCs. The receptor source for this set is a woman aged 60 to 75 in good health and CMV-seropositive.

The chain joins TRBV4-1 to TRBJ1-3; no reliable D call. With 0 bases removed from V and 2 bases from J, the gap between germline ends came to 11 bases. The CDR3 has 16 residues. Per the germline V gene, CDR1 is MGHRA and CDR2 is YSYEKL. CDR3 sequence reads: CASSQDPRVTGNTIYF. DNA for the CDR3: TGCGCCAGCAGCCAAGACCCTAGAGTTACTGGAAACACCATATATTTT.

The rearrangement uses TRBV5-4 and TRBJ1-3, with TRBD1 as a possible D gene (6 bases). The CDR3 sequence is 16 residues long. With 0 bases removed from V and 6 bases from J, the gap between germline ends came to 16 bases. CDR1 and CDR2 (germline): SGHNT, YYREEE (reference sequence). CDR3 DNA: TGTGCCAGCAGCTTGGGGGTCCGGGCAGGGGTAAACACCATATATTTT. Amino acids: CASSLGVRAGVNTIYF.

The CDR3 sequence: CASSLPFRAGRETQYF. DNA of the CDR3: TGTGCCAGCAGTTTACCCTTCAGGGCGGGGCGGGAGACCCAGTACTTC. The chain has TRBV28 and TRBJ2-5; tentative D call: TRBD2 (6 bases). The ends were cut back, 2 bases at V and 5 bases at J, with 18 bases in the middle. Germline V gene sequence: CDR1 MDHEN, CDR2 SYDVKM. The CDR3 has 16 amino acids.

The J gene is TRBJ1-3, the V gene TRBV30; D perhaps matches TRBD1 (5 bases). This CDR3 has 14 residues. The germline gives CDR1 GTSNPN, CDR2 SVGIG (reference sequence). Trimming stripped 3 bases from V and 4 bases from J, with 13 bases between. Here the CDR3 DNA reads TGTGCCTGGAGCAGTTTACGGGGGGGAAACACCATATATTTT. Translated: CAWSSLRGGNTIYF.

The gene calls are TRBV7-9 and TRBJ2-3; TRBD1 is a possible D gene (5 bases). Deletions cut 1 base from V and 9 bases from J, with 17 bases between. Germline V gene sequence: CDR1 SEHNR, CDR2 FQNEAQ (reference sequence). The CDR3 is 15 amino acids. CDR3 DNA sequence: TGTGCCAGCAGCTTAGGGGGCATCCCCCAGTGGACGCAGTATTTT. This gives the protein CASSLGGIPQWTQYF.

This chain connects TRBV2 to TRBJ1-4, with 9 bases lining up with TRBD1. The germline CDR1 and CDR2 sequences are SNHLY and FYNNEI. After removal of 5 bases from V and 8 bases from J, the junction contained 9 bases not matched to a gene. CDR3 length: 15 residues. Here the CDR3 DNA reads TGTGCCAGCAGTTATTCGACAGGGGGACGGGAAAAACTGTTTTTT. Its protein is CASSYSTGGREKLFF.

This chain joins TRBV6-1 and TRBJ1-1; D not resolved. In germline, CDR1 is MNHNS, CDR2 SASEGT. The CDR3 is 13 residues long. Trimming removed 7 bases from V and 4 bases from J, with 13 bases in between. The CDR3 sequence: CASNLGHSTEAFF. CDR3 coding DNA: TGTGCCAGCAATCTGGGTCACAGCACTGAAGCTTTCTTT.

The gene calls are TRBV5-4 and TRBJ2-7; TRBD1 agrees at 8 bases. The J segment lost 6 bases and the V segment lost 4 bases, leaving 9 bases of the junction unmatched. CDR1 is SGHNT and CDR2 is YYREEE in the germline V gene (reference sequence). The CDR3 covers 14 residues. The CDR3 sequence is CASSHPGQATEQYF. In nucleotides, the CDR3 is TGTGCCAGCAGCCATCCGGGACAGGCAACCGAGCAGTACTTC. The full variable domain, its missing parts supplied by reference TRBV5-4 and TRBJ2-7, is ETGVTQSPTHLIKTRGQQVTLRCSSQSGHNTVSWYQQALGQGPQFIFQYYREEENGRGNFPPRFSGLQFPNYSSELNVNALELDDSALYLCASSHPGQATEQYFGPGTRLTVT.

The chain recombines TRBV6-5 with TRBJ2-7; 7 positions agree with TRBD2. The CDR3 covers 14 residues. In germline, CDR1 is MNHEY, CDR2 SVGAGI. The V gene end was trimmed by 4 bases and the J gene end by 2 bases; junction bases not matched to a gene: 5. The CDR3: CASSSAREAYEQYF. CDR3 DNA: TGTGCCAGCAGTTCCGCACGGGAGGCCTACGAGCAGTACTTC.

The CDR3, as DNA: TGTGCCAGCAGCTTAGGGACTAGCGGGGGGTTCCATGAGCAGTTCTTC. This encodes CASSLGTSGGFHEQFF. V is TRBV7-2 and J is TRBJ2-1, with 14 nucleotides matching TRBD2. With 1 base clipped from V and 8 bases from J, the junction kept 4 bases outside the gene matches. Germline CDR1 and CDR2: SGHTA and FQGNSA. CDR3 length: 16 amino acids.

This clone was picked up a small number of times. The rearrangement uses TRBV4-3 and TRBJ1-2; D unclear. V was trimmed by 1 base and J by 3 bases, leaving 9 bases between them. The CDR3 spans 14 residues. The germline V gene has CDR1 LGHNA and CDR2 YSLEER. CDR3 sequence (DNA): TGCGCCAGCAGCCAAGGGGGAGGCGACTATGGCTACACCTTC. Its protein product is CASSQGGGDYGYTF.

The chain joins TRBV19 to TRBJ1-1; D is unclear. The CDR3 spans 14 residues. Germline assignment: CDR1 LNHDA and CDR2 SQIVND (reference sequence). V dropped 3 bases and J dropped 0 bases, with 8 bases sitting between them. Here the CDR3 reads CASSIEIMNTEAFF. In DNA, the CDR3 is TGTGCCAGTAGTATTGAGATTATGAACACTGAAGCTTTCTTT. Supplemented by reference TRBV19 and TRBJ1-1, the full variable domain reads DGGITQSPKYLFRKEGQNVTLSCEQNLNHDAMYWYRQDPGQGLRLIYYSQIVNDFQKGDIAEGYSVSREKKESFPLTVTSAQKNPTAFYLCASSIEIMNTEAFFGQGTRLTVV.

The CDR3 DNA follows: TGTGCCAGTAGTAGAAGACTAGCGGGAGGGCTTCCCCGCGTCGGCATTCAGTACTTC. Residues: CASSRRLAGGLPRVGIQYF. The rearrangement links TRBV19 to TRBJ2-4; 14 nucleotides match TRBD2. The CDR3 runs to 19 residues. CDR1 is LNHDA, CDR2 SQIVND, per germline (reference sequence). After removal of 4 bases from V and 9 bases from J, the junction contained 17 bases not matched to a gene.

The chain links TRBV10-1 to TRBJ1-2; D perhaps matches TRBD1 (5 bases). The V gene's germline CDR1 is WNHNN and CDR2 SYGVQD (reference sequence). Trimming cost V 6 bases and J 3 bases, with 11 bases left between them. The CDR3 is 13 amino acids. This CDR3 is CASSTSRDYGYTF. CDR3 coding DNA: TGCGCCAGCAGCACAAGCAGGGACTATGGCTACACCTTC.

This sequence joins TRBV11-3 and TRBJ2-1; 8 bases match TRBD1. J gave up 2 bases and V 4 bases, and 10 bases lay outside the gene matches. Germline-derived CDR1 and CDR2 are SGHNT and YENEEA. The CDR3 runs to 17 residues. The CDR3 loop is CASSSSGGEGPYNEQFF. In DNA form, the CDR3 reads TGTGCCAGCAGCTCTTCAGGGGGCGAGGGCCCCTACAATGAGCAGTTCTTC. The full variable domain, completed using reference TRBV11-3 and TRBJ2-1, is EAGVVQSPRYKIIEKKQPVAFWCNPISGHNTLYWYLQNLGQGPELLIRYENEEAVDDSQLPKDRFSAERLKGVDSTLKIQPAELGDSAVYLCASSSSGGEGPYNEQFFGPGTRLTVL.

The chain couples TRBV7-6 to TRBJ1-2, with D unclear. The CDR3 is 12 amino acids. V lost 1 base and J lost 6, with 6 bases in between. The germline gives CDR1 SGHVS, CDR2 FNYEAQ. This CDR3 reads CASSLDADGYTF. For the CDR3, the DNA is TGTGCCAGCAGCTTAGATGCAGATGGCTACACCTTC.

This clone occurred once. This chain joins TRBV18 and TRBJ1-1; D is possibly TRBD1 (6 bases). The ends were cut back, 2 bases at V and 3 bases at J, with 13 bases in the middle. Germline-derived CDR1 and CDR2 are KGHSH and LQKENI. This CDR3 has 15 residues. CDR3 coding DNA: TGTGCCAGCTCACCAACTTCGGCAGGGGACACTGAAGCTTTCTTT. As protein: CASSPTSAGDTEAFF. Filled out from reference TRBV18 and TRBJ1-1, the complete variable domain reads NAGVMQNPRHLVRRRGQEARLRCSPMKGHSHVYWYRQLPEEGLKFMVYLQKENIIDESGMPKERFSAEFPKEGPSILRIQQVVRGDSAAYFCASSPTSAGDTEAFFGQGTRLTVV.

The chain carries TRBV15 and TRBJ2-2; perhaps TRBD2 as D (7 bases). Germline V gene data show CDR1 as LNHNV and CDR2 as YYDKDF (reference sequence). Trimming shortened V by 10 bases and J by 5 bases, and 17 bases separated the two germline ends. CDR3 length: 14 amino acids. The CDR3 here is CAIRGGGGTGELFF. The DNA of the CDR3 is TGTGCCATCAGGGGCGGGGGTGGAACCGGGGAGCTGTTTTTT.

The genes are TRBV4-3 and TRBJ2-4; D call uncertain. Germline values: CDR1 LGHNA, CDR2 YSLEER. V lost 1 base and J lost 7, with 8 bases in between. CDR3 length equals 13 residues. DNA for the CDR3: TGCGCCAGCAGCCAAGGCCAACAGAACATTCAGTACTTC. Translated: CASSQGQQNIQYF.

J is TRBJ1-4 and V is TRBV5-1; the match to TRBD1 covers 9 bases. Germline CDR1 is SGHRS and CDR2 is YFSETQ. The CDR3 length is 15 residues. V lost 3 bases to trimming and J lost 8 bases; unmatched junction nucleotides: 8. CDR3 DNA: TGCGCCAGCAGCTGGACCGGGACAGGGACCGAAAAACTGTTTTTT. This gives the protein CASSWTGTGTEKLFF.

This clone was picked up one time. The chain uses TRBV28 and TRBJ2-1, with TRBD2 matching over 10 bases. V lost 8 bases and J lost 10; bases outside the gene matches: 17. Germline CDR1 and CDR2: MDHEN and SYDVKM. The CDR3 spans 16 residues. The CDR3 here is CASQPGPSGSGGEQFF. CDR3 DNA: TGTGCCAGCCAACCCGGCCCTAGCGGGAGCGGAGGAGAGCAGTTCTTC.

The chain couples TRBV5-1 to TRBJ1-4, with a weak D call TRBD1 (5 bases). This CDR3 has 14 residues. The V end was cut by 0 bases, the J end by 3 bases, with 6 bases between. The germline gives CDR1 SGHRS, CDR2 YFSETQ. The DNA for the CDR3 is TGCGCCAGCAGCTTGGGACAGTCTAATGAAAAACTGTTTTTT. It translates to CASSLGQSNEKLFF.